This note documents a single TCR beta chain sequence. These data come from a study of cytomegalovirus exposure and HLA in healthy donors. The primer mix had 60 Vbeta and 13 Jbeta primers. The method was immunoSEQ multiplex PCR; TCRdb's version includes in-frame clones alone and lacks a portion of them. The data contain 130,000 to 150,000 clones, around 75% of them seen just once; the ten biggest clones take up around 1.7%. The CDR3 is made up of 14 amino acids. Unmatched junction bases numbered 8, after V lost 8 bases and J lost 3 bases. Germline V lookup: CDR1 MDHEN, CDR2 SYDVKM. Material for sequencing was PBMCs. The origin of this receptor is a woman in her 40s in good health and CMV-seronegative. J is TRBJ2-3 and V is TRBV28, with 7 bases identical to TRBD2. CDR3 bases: TGTGCCAGCGTATCGGGAGGCAGGACAGATACGCAGTATTTT. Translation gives CASVSGGRTDTQYF.